This T cell receptor (beta chain) was retrieved from a study of persistence of HIV-infected CD4 T cells. At the level of the study: Up to about 180 mL blood was drawn at multiple time points; two donors had single-time leukapheresis.

The immunoSEQ assay was version 4, run in survey mode. Genomic DNA was diluted to around 10 ng/uL, up to 1 ug per sample. TCRdb's copy holds only in-frame clones and misses some; the assay was immunoSEQ multiplex PCR. The table has about 7,000 clones, around three quarters seen once. Of note for this clone: Its antigen is not identified.

Looked up from germline, CDR1 is SGHRS and CDR2 is YFSETQ. CDR3 size: 15 residues. The V end lost 0 bases, the J end lost 5 bases, and 13 bases lay between the germline ends. Stimulation used around 10 ug/mL lysate from CMV-infected fibroblasts. Sorting of responding CD4+ T cells relied on upregulated CD40 ligand together with CD69. Undetectable plasma HIV-1 RNA below 50 copies/mL lasted at least 4 years. Anti-CD28/CD49d costimulation, CD40-blocking antibody and enfuvirtide were given to CD8-depleted PBMCs for under 20 hours. The rearrangement joins TRBV5-1 to TRBJ2-3; a weak D match, TRBD2 (5 bases). This TCR came from an adult woman with HIV who was CMV-seropositive. This specimen consisted of CD4+ T cells sorted from PBMCs after approximately 20-hour stimulation, obtained from a patient who received antiretroviral therapy. CDR3: CASSLGLSNQDTQYF. The CDR3 DNA is TGCGCCAGCAGCTTGGGACTATCGAACCAAGATACGCAGTATTTT.